This TCR beta chain was retrieved from a study of T cells in localized non-small cell lung cancer. Study-level results: The greatest T cell clonality was found in uninvolved adjacent lung (higher than in tumor). The appearance of a median approximately 60 of the top 100 tumor clones was seen in adjacent lung. Only one tumor region was sequenced, so heterogeneity remains possible. Longer overall survival associated with higher blood T cell density; shorter survival with higher adjacent-lung clonality.

This clone was picked up one time. Its target is unknown. In germline, CDR1 is MDHEN, CDR2 SYDVKM. The V gene end was trimmed by 6 bases and the J gene end by 1 base; junction bases not matched to a gene: 7. CDR3 length equals 16 residues. The protocol was immunoSEQ multiplex PCR, while the TCRdb copy is restricted to in-frame clones and leaves out a portion. The sample shows around 130,000 clones, about 89% of them seen only once. The chain recombines TRBV28 with TRBJ2-1; 9 bases agree with TRBD1. This TCR was recovered from a female donor at least 60 years old with stage I lung adenocarcinoma. The sequencing here drew on peripheral blood, taken before any cancer treatment. As DNA, the CDR3 is TGTGCCAGCAGAGAGAGGGACAGGGATTCCTACAATGAGCAGTTCTTC. It codes for CASRERDRDSYNEQFF.